These T cell receptor beta chains were read from a single sample in a study of blood T cells in healthy people across ages. TCRdb reprocessed the 5' RACE reads with MiXCR, giving one entry per CDR3 protein. This repertoire shows 1.5 million to 2 million distinct CDR3 sequences, 25% to 30% found once; its top ten account for 6.5% to 8.5%. Sequenced material: blood. These receptors came from a woman aged 25 to 39 in good health. Each CDR3 is given with its conserved first and last residue. A D gene is named only where the DNA matches it firmly. Clone size is shown for a subset of rows, as once, few, many or a class of expanded clone.

DNA: TGCAGTGCTAGGGTTATGGCGGGGGGGAGTGAGCAGTTCTTC
CDR3: CSARVMAGGSEQFF
size: .
D: TRBD2
V: TRBV20-1
J: TRBJ2-1

DNA: TGTGCCAGTAGTATATCCAGGGGAGCCGTAACCTACGAGCAGTACTTC
CDR3: CASSISRGAVTYEQYF
size: .
D: .
V: TRBV19
J: TRBJ2-7

DNA: TGTGCCAGCAGCCCCCGACTAGCGGGGGGGCGTGCAGATACGCAGTATTTT
CDR3: CASSPRLAGGRADTQYF
size: few
D: TRBD2
V: TRBV7-6
J: TRBJ2-3

DNA: TGTGCCACAAGGGGGTCGGTGGTTTTCACCGGGAGCTCTGGAAACACCATATATTTT
CDR3: CATRGSVVFTGSSGNTIYF
size: .
D: .
V: TRBV10-3
J: TRBJ1-3

DNA: TGTGCCATCAGTGAGTCGTTGGGAGAGACCCAGTACTTC
CDR3: CAISESLGETQYF
size: many
D: .
V: TRBV10-3
J: TRBJ2-5

DNA: TGTGCCAGCAACAAAATGGTGGGGGGCTTTAGCTATGGCTACACCTTC
CDR3: CASNKMVGGFSYGYTF
size: many
D: .
V: TRBV3-1
J: TRBJ1-2

DNA: TGTGCCAGCAGCTTCGGTGAAGGGGCTCTCTACGAGCAGTACTTC
CDR3: CASSFGEGALYEQYF
size: few
D: .
V: TRBV5-5
J: TRBJ2-7

DNA: TGTGCCAGCAGTCTAGGACAGTCGCACAATGAGCAGTTCTTC
CDR3: CASSLGQSHNEQFF
size: few
D: .
V: TRBV12-3/TRBV12-4
J: TRBJ2-1

DNA: TGTGCCAGCTCACCCTTAGGGACAGCCGCCACCGGGGAGCTGTTTTTT
CDR3: CASSPLGTAATGELFF
size: once
D: TRBD1
V: TRBV18
J: TRBJ2-2

DNA: TGTGCCAGCAGCGCCCCGACCACCCGAGAAGGGGATGAGCAGTACTTC
CDR3: CASSAPTTREGDEQYF
size: .
D: .
V: TRBV5-5
J: TRBJ2-5

DNA: TGCGCCAGCAGCTCATGGTCGGGCCTCAATGAAAAACTGTTTTTT
CDR3: CASSSWSGLNEKLFF
size: few
D: .
V: TRBV5-1
J: TRBJ1-4

DNA: TGCGCCAGCAGTGAGTCCAGGTTCAGGGGGGCCAACGTCCTGACTTTC
CDR3: CASSESRFRGANVLTF
size: .
D: .
V: TRBV10-2
J: TRBJ2-6

DNA: TGTGCCAGCAGTTTGTCAGGAGCGATCAAGAATTCACCCCTCCACTTT
CDR3: CASSLSGAIKNSPLHF
size: few
D: .
V: TRBV12-3/TRBV12-4
J: TRBJ1-6

DNA: TGCGCCAGCAGCTTTGGAGGGGCGGCGTACTACGAGCAGTACTTC
CDR3: CASSFGGAAYYEQYF
size: .
D: .
V: TRBV5-1
J: TRBJ2-7

DNA: TGTGCCAGCAGTTTCGCCAGGGGCTACGAGCAGTACTTC
CDR3: CASSFARGYEQYF
size: .
D: .
V: TRBV12-3/TRBV12-4
J: TRBJ2-7

DNA: TGTGCCAGCAGCTTCATCCCGGGGGGGGGAAGCTCCTACGAGCAGTACTTC
CDR3: CASSFIPGGGSSYEQYF
size: .
D: TRBD2
V: TRBV7-2
J: TRBJ2-7

DNA: TGCGCCAGCAGCTTGGGGGGCGCTTATGGCTACACCTTC
CDR3: CASSLGGAYGYTF
size: many
D: .
V: TRBV5-1
J: TRBJ1-2

DNA: TGCAGTGCTGAAGGACTAGCGGGGAACTACGAGCAGTACTTC
CDR3: CSAEGLAGNYEQYF
size: few
D: TRBD2
V: TRBV20-1
J: TRBJ2-7

DNA: TGCAGTGCTAGACCACCGGGGTTCTATAATTCACCCCTCCACTTT
CDR3: CSARPPGFYNSPLHF
size: .
D: .
V: TRBV20-1
J: TRBJ1-6

DNA: TGTGCCAGCACTTACGGTAGCGGGCGTAACTCTGGGGCCAACGTCCTGACTTTC
CDR3: CASTYGSGRNSGANVLTF
size: .
D: TRBD2
V: TRBV7-4
J: TRBJ2-6

DNA: TGCAGTGCTAGAGGGACTAGAGGTACCTACGAGCAGTACTTC
CDR3: CSARGTRGTYEQYF
size: many
D: TRBD2
V: TRBV20-1
J: TRBJ2-7

DNA: TGTGCCAGCAGCTTACGACAACCGAGCTCCTACGAGCAGTACTTC
CDR3: CASSLRQPSSYEQYF
size: .
D: .
V: TRBV7-8
J: TRBJ2-7

DNA: TGTGCCAGCGGGACTAGCGGCAACCACCCCCAGTACTTC
CDR3: CASGTSGNHPQYF
size: few
D: TRBD2
V: TRBV6-6
J: TRBJ2-5

DNA: TGTGCCAGCAGTTACTGGACAGGGTCCTCTGGGGCCAACGTCCTGACTTTC
CDR3: CASSYWTGSSGANVLTF
size: many
D: TRBD1
V: TRBV6-2/TRBV6-3
J: TRBJ2-6